This TCR beta chain was documented in a study of blood T cell repertoires in COVID-19. Whole-study context: Specimens from acute and convalescent COVID-19 originated in the United States, Italy and Spain. T cells, B-cell-depleted T cells, or PBMCs supplied cDNA or gDNA.

Per the study methods: Amplification of reference gene primers provided the estimated nucleated cell counts. Sequencing was performed with immunoSEQ multiplex PCR; in TCRdb, only in-frame clones are kept and a portion is missing. Clonal size and the V and J genes are those of that table, whereas D and trimming came from the DNA. The data show 150,000 or so clones, 80% to 90% seen once. The CDR3 totals 15 residues. V shed 7 bases and J 7 bases; nucleotides not matched to a gene: 16. Germline-derived CDR1 and CDR2 are MDHEN and SYDVKM. The rearrangement links TRBV28 to TRBJ2-7; TRBD1 matches at 7 bases. The sequencing sample was made of peripheral blood. The sequence came from a woman aged 55-70 years with COVID-19, enrolled during active disease. CDR3 coding DNA: TGTGCCAGCACTCCTGGCGGTGGCAGGGGGTTTGAGCAGTACTTC. It yields the protein CASTPGGGRGFEQYF. Supplemented by reference TRBV28 and TRBJ2-7, the full variable domain reads DVKVTQSSRYLVKRTGEKVFLECVQDMDHENMFWYRQDPGLGLRLIYFSYDVKMKEKGDIPEGYSVSREKKERFSLILESASTNQTSMYLCASTPGGGRGFEQYFGPGTRLTVT.